Listed below are T cell receptor beta chains from one sample, sequenced in a study of blood T cells in healthy people across ages. TCRdb used MiXCR to reprocess the 5' RACE reads, holding one entry per CDR3 protein. The data show approximately 830,000 distinct CDR3 sequences, about 62% seen once. The sequencing input was blood. The receptor source for this set is a man aged 30 to 39 in good health. CDR3s include the opening cysteine and the closing phenylalanine or tryptophan. Fields, in order: clone size, J gene, V gene, CDR3 protein. A clone size is listed for some rows: how often the clone was seen (once, few, many), or a class if it is expanded.

NA | TRBJ2-4 | TRBV20-1 | CSASDPSAKNIQYF
NA | NA | TRBV20-1 | CSTRPKGGNSYEQYF
NA | TRBJ2-3 | TRBV12-3/TRBV12-4 | CASSFPPVDTQYF
NA | TRBJ1-4 | TRBV20-1 | CSARDGATNEKLFF
once | TRBJ2-1 | TRBV24-1 | CATSQHNRDSEQFF
NA | TRBJ2-7 | TRBV30 | CAWSVQFRTGRYEQYF
NA | TRBJ2-7 | TRBV20-1 | CSARGGAGYEQYF
NA | TRBJ1-2 | TRBV5-1 | CASSSYPGNYGYTF
few | TRBJ2-3 | TRBV9 | CASSSSVGAGAGDTQYF
NA | TRBJ2-1 | TRBV5-1 | CASSSTSGSNFYNEQFF
NA | TRBJ2-3 | TRBV4-3 | CASSQTSGGTQYF
few | TRBJ2-1 | TRBV28 | CASSSPRGEQFF
few | TRBJ2-1 | TRBV27 | CASSLSPSSYNEQFF
NA | TRBJ2-7 | TRBV5-1 | CATALPGQVSYEQYF
NA | NA | TRBV30 | CAFSTALEQYF
NA | TRBJ2-1 | TRBV5-6 | CASSPGEDTYNEQFF
NA | TRBJ2-5 | TRBV18 | CASSPLGPPRQTQYF
few | TRBJ2-1 | TRBV4-3 | CASSQDRRNNEQFF
NA | TRBJ2-4 | TRBV4-3 | CASSQVGGPYNEQYF
few | TRBJ1-1 | TRBV6-5 | CASSPDRGTEAFF
NA | TRBJ1-5 | TRBV10-3 | CAISESIGAGNQPQHF
NA | TRBJ2-1 | TRBV18 | CASSPNRGREQFF
NA | TRBJ2-3 | TRBV7-2 | CASSLAQTLLGTDTQYF
NA | TRBJ2-3 | TRBV18 | CASSPGVGDTQYF
NA | TRBJ2-7 | TRBV29-1 | CSVEGLAGYHEQYF
NA | TRBJ2-1 | TRBV4-3 | CASSQAGGSSQFF
NA | TRBJ2-2 | TRBV6-9 | CASSSPGTGGRHNTGELFF
NA | TRBJ2-3 | TRBV7-2 | CASSHRDRGIDTQYF
NA | TRBJ2-1 | TRBV7-3 | CASSLKRGALYNEQFF
NA | TRBJ2-5 | TRBV7-2 | CASSFSGTGILGEQYF
NA | TRBJ2-1 | TRBV7-9 | CASSGQGGNDQFF
NA | TRBJ2-5 | TRBV12-3/TRBV12-4 | CASAGARETQYF
NA | TRBJ2-3 | TRBV4-2 | CAGSRTDITDTQYF
NA | TRBJ2-3 | TRBV2 | CASSLGLARTDTQYF
NA | NA | TRBV9 | CASGEDYEQYF